The 31 T cell receptor beta chains presented below share a single source sample, sequenced in a study of beta chain features in type 1 diabetes (dated by TCRdb to the late 2010s). These receptors' antigens are unknown. Here is what the overall study found, with its caveats: A moderate but significant shortening of TCRB CDR3 length was observed in type 1 diabetes patients in all four CD4+ subsets.

Library creation used the immunoSEQ multiplex PCR assay. The High Capacity cDNA Reverse Transcription Kit was used to reverse transcribe all of the isolated RNA, meaning that expressed TCRB transcripts were what got sequenced. TCRdb stores this immuneACCESS table with in-frame sequences only. Part of the clones is absent; in the studies checked, under half of the shortfall reflects unresolved V genes, and no reason is known for the rest. Present in this sample are 640,000 or so clones, 10% to 15% of which were seen just once. Jointly, the top ten make up approximately 0.022% of the sample. What was sequenced was naive CD4+ T cells from blood. Interpreted using the paper, the cell subset or site label stands for: true naive CD4+ T cells. These receptors came from a man younger than 35 with type 1 diabetes.

This clone was counted between two and nine times. The chain links TRBV30 to TRBJ1-2; a possible D gene is TRBD1 (5 bases). CDR3 length: 13 residues. Trimming stripped 7 bases from V and 1 base from J, with 13 bases between. Germline V gene lookup returns CDR1 GTSNPN and CDR2 SVGIG (reference sequence). The CDR3 reads CASHRDLNYGYTF. The DNA of the CDR3 is TGTGCCTCTCACCGGGACCTTAACTATGGCTACACCTTC.

The CDR3 loop reads CASSLPGQGYNEQFF. The CDR3 DNA is TGTGCCAGCAGCCTCCCGGGACAGGGGTACAATGAGCAGTTCTTC. The V gene is TRBV9, the J gene TRBJ2-1; TRBD1 matches at 10 bases. In germline, CDR1 is SGDLS, CDR2 YYNGEE. V dropped 4 bases and J dropped 4; count of bases not matched to a gene: 5. The CDR3 extends over 15 amino acids. Using reference TRBV9 and TRBJ2-1 for the parts outside the CDR3, the full variable domain is DSGVTQTPKHLITATGQRVTLRCSPRSGDLSVYWYQQSLDQGLQFLIQYYNGEERAKGNILERFSAQQFPDLHSELNLSSLELGDSALYFCASSLPGQGYNEQFFGPGTRLTVL.

This clone was detected a few times. The V gene is TRBV9, the J gene TRBJ2-7; D is possibly TRBD1 (6 bases). Germline CDR1 is SGDLS and CDR2 is YYNGEE. The V end was cut by 0 bases, the J end by 10 bases, with 11 bases between. The CDR3 length is 12 residues. The CDR3 region is CASSVEQGKQYF. The CDR3 coding sequence is TGTGCCAGCAGCGTAGAACAGGGCAAACAGTACTTC.

This sequence joins TRBV6-1 and TRBJ2-5, with D possibly being TRBD1 (6 bases). Trimming took 6 bases from V and 5 from J, leaving 13 bases between them. CDR1 is MNHNS and CDR2 is SASEGT in the germline V gene. There are 13 residues in the CDR3. The CDR3, as DNA: TGTGCCAGCAGCGTAGGGACACTCGAGACCCAGTACTTC. It translates to CASSVGTLETQYF.

The chain links TRBV7-2 to TRBJ2-3; D call uncertain. Deletions cut 3 bases from V and 7 bases from J, with 5 bases between. Germline CDR1 and CDR2: SGHTA and FQGNSA. CDR3 length equals 11 residues. CDR3 protein: CASSFSYTQYF. CDR3 nucleotide sequence: TGTGCCAGCAGCTTTAGTTATACGCAGTATTTT.

The chain links TRBV7-9 to TRBJ2-2; 7 bases map to TRBD1. Losses at the gene ends were 4 bases for V and 2 bases for J; bases not matched to a gene: 13. This CDR3 is built from 18 residues. From germline, CDR1 is SEHNR and CDR2 FQNEAQ (reference sequence). The chain's CDR3 is CASSSRPGGQHNTGELFF. The CDR3 DNA is TGTGCCAGCAGCTCCCGCCCTGGGGGACAGCATAACACCGGGGAGCTGTTTTTT.

The rearrangement links TRBV19 to TRBJ1-3, with D hard to call. Germline CDR1 LNHDA, CDR2 SQIVND (reference sequence). V lost 3 bases, J lost 0 bases, and 9 bases lay in between. The CDR3 is 15 residues long. CDR3 loop: CASSMDGRSGNTIYF. The CDR3 DNA is TGTGCCAGTAGTATGGACGGTCGCTCTGGAAACACCATATATTTT.

The genes are TRBV2 and TRBJ1-5; possibly TRBD1 for D (6 bases). CDR3 length: 15 residues. The ends were cut back, 6 bases at V and 4 bases at J, with 16 bases in the middle. Germline-derived CDR1 and CDR2 are SNHLY and FYNNEI. CDR3 protein: CASSVAGQTNQPQHF. As DNA, the CDR3 is TGTGCCAGCAGCGTAGCTGGACAGACAAATCAGCCCCAGCATTTT.

The chain employs TRBV10-3 and TRBJ1-2; the D is unclear. CDR1 and CDR2 from the germline V gene are ENHRY and SYGVKD. The CDR3 extends over 14 amino acids. V was trimmed by 6 bases and J by 6 bases, leaving 17 bases between them. CDR3 sequence reads: CAISHPGIVDGYTF. As DNA, the CDR3 is TGTGCCATCAGCCATCCCGGGATTGTTGATGGCTACACCTTC.

This clone turned up a few times. Other DNA sequences from this sample encode an identical CDR3 as well. The J gene is TRBJ2-1, the V gene TRBV5-1; 8 bases align to TRBD1. The CDR3 has 13 residues. Trimming at V came to 0 bases and at J to 7 bases, leaving 0 bases not matched to a gene. Germline CDR1 is SGHRS and CDR2 is YFSETQ. The CDR3 DNA is TGCGCCAGCAGCTTGGGACAGGGGAATGAGCAGTTCTTC. It translates to CASSLGQGNEQFF.

This clone was seen only a few times. The chain joins TRBV10-3 to TRBJ2-3; D unclear. CDR3 length: 14 amino acids. Germline lookup yields CDR1 ENHRY and CDR2 SYGVKD. V was pared by 6 bases and J by 2 bases, with 12 bases between. The CDR3, as DNA: TGTGCCATCAGGCCGGGTCCAAACACAGATACGCAGTATTTT. Translated, it gives CAIRPGPNTDTQYF.

The sample holds a few counts of this clone. The J gene is TRBJ2-1, the V gene TRBV6-6; no reliable D call. CDR1 is MNHNY, CDR2 SVGAGI, per germline (reference sequence). V lost 8 bases and J lost 6, with 11 bases in between. This CDR3 region has 12 residues. CDR3 sequence: CASQRHGNEQFF. The CDR3 nucleotides are TGTGCCAGCCAACGTCACGGCAATGAGCAGTTCTTC.

About this clone: Germline and junction disagree at one end, which may indicate a read error. The rearrangement uses TRBV18 and TRBJ1-6, with D perhaps TRBD1 (5 bases). The CDR3 runs to 15 residues. Per the germline V gene, CDR1 is KGHSH and CDR2 is LQKENI. The CDR3 DNA reads TGTGCCAGCTCCCCAACAGGTCCCTACAATTCACCCCTCCACTTT. It codes for CASSPTGPYNSPLHF.

The chain joins TRBV7-3 to TRBJ2-7, with D possibly TRBD1 on 5 matching bases. Trimming took 1 base from V and 3 from J, leaving 13 bases between them. The CDR3 totals 15 residues. The V gene's germline CDR1 is SGHTA and CDR2 FQGTGA. The chain's CDR3 is CASSLNGASFYEQYF. CDR3 bases: TGTGCCAGCAGCTTAAATGGGGCGTCTTTCTACGAGCAGTACTTC.

The chain is built from TRBV7-2 and TRBJ2-3, with D hard to call. V lost 2 bases and J lost 4, with 10 bases in between. The V gene's germline CDR1 is SGHTA and CDR2 FQGNSA. The CDR3 extends over 14 amino acids. The CDR3 loop reads CASSLSPTADTQYF. CDR3 coding DNA: TGTGCCAGCAGCTTAAGTCCCACCGCAGATACGCAGTATTTT.

The chain couples TRBV30 to TRBJ1-6; TRBD1 might be the D (6 bases). This CDR3 is 14 amino acids long. From germline, CDR1 is GTSNPN and CDR2 SVGIG (reference sequence). V was trimmed by 2 bases and J by 13 bases, leaving 18 bases between them. The CDR3 DNA reads as TGTGCCTGGAGTCAAGGGACATCAGGTGTTCCCCTCCACTTT. This translates into CAWSQGTSGVPLHF.

Turning to this clone: The same CDR3 is also encoded by other DNA sequences in this sample. V usage is TRBV20-1 and J usage is TRBJ2-1; no reliable D call. Trimming shortened V by 2 bases and J by 6 bases, and 5 bases separated the two germline ends. Germline CDR1 and CDR2: DFQATT and SNEGSKA (reference sequence). This CDR3 is 11 amino acids long. The CDR3 region has the DNA TGCAGTGCTAGACCCGGCAATGAGCAGTTCTTC. It yields the protein CSARPGNEQFF.

The J gene is TRBJ1-1, the V gene TRBV29-1; no clear D. The CDR3 covers 10 residues. The V and J ends lost 6 bases and 3 bases respectively, with 5 bases between them. Germline assignment: CDR1 SQVTM and CDR2 ANQGSEA. CDR3 bases: TGCAGCGTACTACACACTGAAGCTTTCTTT. As protein: CSVLHTEAFF. The whole variable domain, filled in from reference TRBV29-1 and TRBJ1-1, reads SAVISQKPSRDICQRGTSLTIQCQVDSQVTMMFWYRQQPGQSLTLIATANQGSEATYESGFVIDKFPISRPNLTFSTLTVSNMSPEDSSIYLCSVLHTEAFFGQGTRLTVV.

This clone was observed a few times. The V and J genes are TRBV27 and TRBJ1-5; D gene ambiguous. Trimming cost V 5 bases and J 4 bases, with 15 bases left between them. Germline lookup yields CDR1 MNHEY and CDR2 SMNVEV (reference sequence). The CDR3 length is 15 residues. The CDR3 DNA follows: TGTGCCAGCAGTCAACGACTGGAAACTAATCAGCCCCAGCATTTT. It codes for CASSQRLETNQPQHF.

This chain uses TRBV5-1 with TRBJ2-1; 9 bases are a match to TRBD2. Unmatched junction bases numbered 6, after V lost 3 bases and J lost 5 bases. CDR1 is SGHRS, CDR2 YFSETQ, per germline. This CDR3 has 15 residues. CDR3 sequence: CASSSERGDNNEQFF. The CDR3, as DNA: TGCGCCAGCAGCTCTGAGCGGGGGGACAACAATGAGCAGTTCTTC. Combining the CDR3 with reference TRBV5-1 and TRBJ2-1 gives the whole variable domain KAGVTQTPRYLIKTRGQQVTLSCSPISGHRSVSWYQQTPGQGLQFLFEYFSETQRNKGNFPGRFSGRQFSNSRSEMNVSTLELGDSALYLCASSSERGDNNEQFFGPGTRLTVL.

This clone has only a few counts. The J gene is TRBJ2-7, the V gene TRBV5-4, with a tentative D call TRBD1 (6 bases). CDR3 length: 16 residues. V was trimmed by 0 bases and J by 3 bases, leaving 16 bases between them. The germline gives CDR1 SGHNT, CDR2 YYREEE (reference sequence). The CDR3 region is CASSLGRGQPNYEQYF. CDR3 in DNA: TGTGCCAGCAGCTTGGGAAGGGGACAACCTAACTACGAGCAGTACTTC.

This clone was detected only a few times. The V gene is TRBV30, the J gene TRBJ1-4, with TRBD1 as a possible D gene (5 bases). The CDR3 sequence is 14 residues long. In germline, CDR1 is GTSNPN, CDR2 SVGIG (reference sequence). Between the trimmed V and J ends, which lost 1 base and 7 bases, there was a span of 13 bases. The CDR3 DNA follows: TGTGCCTGGAGTGGAATGGGGGAGATTGAAAAACTGTTTTTT. Protein product: CAWSGMGEIEKLFF.

CDR3 in amino acids: CASSYSGDDNQPQHF. In nucleotides, the CDR3 is TGTGCCAGCAGTTACTCGGGGGACGACAATCAGCCCCAGCATTTT. The chain couples TRBV6-5 to TRBJ1-5; D might be TRBD1 (5 bases). Germline V gene data show CDR1 as MNHEY and CDR2 as SVGAGI. This CDR3 has 15 residues. V gave up 0 bases and J gave up 3 bases, with 9 bases separating them.

This clone was recorded a few times. This rearrangement joins TRBV7-9 to TRBJ1-5; tentatively, D is TRBD1 (6 bases). The V and J ends lost 4 bases and 1 base respectively, with 11 bases between them. Germline assignment: CDR1 SEHNR and CDR2 FQNEAQ (reference sequence). This CDR3 has 15 amino acids. CDR3 amino acids: CASSSDQGSNQPQHF. CDR3 in DNA: TGTGCCAGCAGCTCAGACCAGGGGAGCAATCAGCCCCAGCATTTT.

The rearrangement uses TRBV7-2 and TRBJ2-3; D remains ambiguous. The CDR3 covers 13 residues. Trimming stripped 5 bases from V and 0 bases from J, with 6 bases between. CDR1 and CDR2 (germline): SGHTA, FQGNSA. CDR3 region: CASSPDSTDTQYF. DNA of the CDR3: TGTGCCAGCAGCCCGGATAGCACAGATACGCAGTATTTT.

The chain recombines TRBV6-5 with TRBJ2-7, with 9 bases aligning to TRBD1. CDR1 and CDR2 from the germline V gene are MNHEY and SVGAGI. V dropped 6 bases and J dropped 1; count of bases not matched to a gene: 4. This CDR3 is built from 14 residues. CDR3 nucleotides: TGTGCCAGCAGATGGACAGGGGAATCCTACGAGCAGTACTTC. Amino acids: CASRWTGESYEQYF.

This clone was counted only a few times. In the same sample, other DNA sequences code for this CDR3. J is TRBJ2-3 and V is TRBV11-2; D is unclear. Per the germline V gene, CDR1 is SGHAT and CDR2 is FQNNGV. Between the trimmed V and J ends, which lost 1 base and 2 bases, there was a span of 10 bases. This CDR3 spans 15 amino acids. CDR3 sequence (DNA): TGTGCCAGCAGCTTAGTGTCAGGTTCCACAGATACGCAGTATTTT. It encodes CASSLVSGSTDTQYF.

This clone was counted only a few times. This chain uses TRBV14 with TRBJ2-5; D unclear. This CDR3 spans 12 amino acids. The germline CDR1 and CDR2 sequences are SGHDN and FVKESK. V lost 3 bases and J lost 2, with 4 bases in between. The chain's CDR3 is CASSHYQETQYF. As DNA, the CDR3 is TGTGCCAGCAGCCATTATCAAGAGACCCAGTACTTC.

This clone was counted only a few times. V usage is TRBV28 and J usage is TRBJ2-7; D is uncertain. The CDR3 loop spans 12 amino acids. V dropped 7 bases and J dropped 4 bases, with 11 bases sitting between them. CDR1 and CDR2 from the germline V gene are MDHEN and SYDVKM. CDR3 region: CASTTSLYEQYF. DNA for the CDR3: TGTGCCAGCACCACTTCCCTTTACGAGCAGTACTTC.

The chain carries TRBV6-5 and TRBJ2-7, with TRBD1 matching 9 bases. This CDR3 comprises 14 residues. Germline trimming cut 6 bases from V and 6 bases from J; bases unmatched to any gene: 9. The germline CDR1 and CDR2 sequences are MNHEY and SVGAGI. The DNA of the CDR3 is TGTGCCAGCAGGACCGGGACAGGGAGTAGCGAGCAGTACTTC. It is translated as CASRTGTGSSEQYF.

Only a few counts were recorded for this clone. The chain has TRBV4-1 and TRBJ1-1; D is uncertain. The V gene lost 4 bases and the J gene lost 0 bases, with 6 bases spanning the gap. The CDR3 covers 13 residues. Looked up from germline, CDR1 is MGHRA and CDR2 is YSYEKL. The CDR3 region is CASSPGMNTEAFF. The CDR3 nucleotides are TGCGCCAGCAGCCCAGGCATGAACACTGAAGCTTTCTTT.